This T cell receptor beta chain is from a study of shared clonotypes between healthy human individuals. Germline V gene data show CDR1 as LNHDA and CDR2 as SQIVND (reference sequence). V lost 4 bases, J lost 5 bases, and 8 bases stayed unmatched. This CDR3 is built from 14 residues. Repertoires were generated with immunoSEQ multiplex PCR, while TCRdb's copy carries only in-frame clones and drops some. Among about 490,000 clones listed, roughly 85% were seen once. Sequenced: PBMCs. The chain has TRBV19 and TRBJ2-7; 7 bases fit TRBD1. The sequence was collected from a woman aged 35 to 49 in good health. Some clones in this sample may be carry-over from other donors' samples. The CDR3 nucleotides are TGTGCCAGTAGTACTCGGACAGGCGCCGACGAGCAGTACTTC. This translates into CASSTRTGADEQYF. The whole variable domain, filled in from reference TRBV19 and TRBJ2-7, reads DGGITQSPKYLFRKEGQNVTLSCEQNLNHDAMYWYRQDPGQGLRLIYYSQIVNDFQKGDIAEGYSVSREKKESFPLTVTSAQKNPTAFYLCASSTRTGADEQYFGPGTRLTVT.